This passage covers 16 T cell receptor beta chains from one sample sequenced in a study of CD8+CD57+ T cells in acquired aplastic anemia. Selection for sequencing was limited to patients who had shown CD8+CD57+ cell expansion by flow cytometry. TCR beta VDJ combinations and CDR3 sequences were profiled from genomic DNA. MiXCR, applied by TCRdb to the reads, yields one record per CDR3 protein. The sample holds 150,000 or so distinct CDR3 sequences, roughly 48% seen once. The material sequenced was sorted CD4+, CD8+, or CD8+CD57+ T cells (not recorded which) from PBMCs. The receptors derive from a human donor with aplastic anemia.

This clonotype was recorded many times. The CDR3 sequence: CASSAVRGLEPLHF. The CDR3 bases are TGTGCCAGCAGCGCAGTTAGGGGGTTGGAGCCCCTCCACTTT. The J gene is TRBJ1-6, the V gene TRBV7-8, with D possibly matching TRBD1 (6 bases). Trimming removed 5 bases at V and 13 bases at J, with 18 bases between. CDR1 is SGHVS, CDR2 FQNEAQ, per germline. The CDR3 is made up of 14 amino acids. The complete variable domain, with remaining parts taken from reference TRBV7-8 and TRBJ1-6, reads GAGVSQSPRYKVAKRGQDVALRCDPISGHVSLFWYQQALGQGPEFLTYFQNEAQLDKSGLPSDRFFAERPEGSVSTLKIQRTQQEDSAVYLCASSAVRGLEPLHFGNGTRLTVT.

The V call is TRBV28, the J call TRBJ1-5; tentatively, D is TRBD1 (6 bases). Germline loops: CDR1 MDHEN, CDR2 SYDVKM. The germline V and J ends were trimmed by 6 bases and 4 bases, with 13 bases remaining between them. CDR3 length: 14 amino acids. The CDR3 loop reads CASRNGGANQPQHF. The CDR3 region has the DNA TGTGCCAGCAGAAACGGGGGGGCAAATCAGCCCCAGCATTTT.

V and J are TRBV7-6 and TRBJ1-1, with unresolved D. Trimming shortened V by 9 bases and J by 5 bases, and 16 bases separated the two germline ends. This CDR3 has 13 residues. Germline CDR1 SGHVS, CDR2 FNYEAQ. CDR3 nucleotide sequence: TGTGCCAGTGGCTTAGCCGACCGGACTGAAGCTTTCTTT. Translated, it gives CASGLADRTEAFF.

This chain joins TRBV9 and TRBJ1-3; no clear D. The germline V gene encodes CDR1 SGDLS and CDR2 YYNGEE. This CDR3 is 15 amino acids long. Trimming took off 0 bases at V and 7 bases at J, with 14 bases between the two ends. In DNA form, the CDR3 reads TGTGCCAGCAGCGTAGCTGGGAATAATTGGAACACCATATATTTT. Encoded protein: CASSVAGNNWNTIYF. The variable domain in full, with the rest retrieved from reference TRBV9 and TRBJ1-3, is DSGVTQTPKHLITATGQRVTLRCSPRSGDLSVYWYQQSLDQGLQFLIQYYNGEERAKGNILERFSAQQFPDLHSELNLSSLELGDSALYFCASSVAGNNWNTIYFGEGSWLTVV.

The gene calls are TRBV7-2 and TRBJ1-2, with D possibly TRBD1 on 5 matching bases. The CDR3 consists of 14 residues. Trimming removed 5 bases from V and 8 bases from J, with 18 bases in between. Looked up from germline, CDR1 is SGHTA and CDR2 is FQGNSA. Written as DNA, the CDR3 is TGTGCCAGCAGCGAAGCGCGGCAGGGCGGCGGCTACACCTTC. The encoded protein is CASSEARQGGGYTF.

This clonotype was counted many times. The V and J genes are TRBV7-7 and TRBJ1-1; D unclear. This CDR3 has 13 amino acids. Germline CDR1 and CDR2: SSHAT and FNYEAQ (reference sequence). V lost 3 bases and J 0 bases, leaving 5 bases between the germline ends. The CDR3 coding sequence is TGTGCCAGCAGCTTGTCCCTGAACACTGAAGCTTTCTTT. Residues: CASSLSLNTEAFF.

The V and J genes are TRBV5-1 and TRBJ2-5, with 14 bases that match TRBD2. Germline-derived CDR1 and CDR2 are SGHRS and YFSETQ. V was clipped by 3 bases and J by 2 bases; unmatched bases: 9. The CDR3 sequence is 18 residues long. In DNA, the CDR3 is TGCGCCAGCAGCTCGGGACTAGCGGGAGAGTCTGGGCAAGAGACCCAGTACTTC. Its translation: CASSSGLAGESGQETQYF.

The chain carries TRBV10-3 and TRBJ1-5; 7 bases line up with TRBD1. Germline V CDR1 and CDR2: ENHRY, SYGVKD. The CDR3 extends over 13 amino acids. The V gene end was trimmed by 7 bases and the J gene end by 3 bases; junction bases not matched to a gene: 3. The CDR3 reads CAIMGQLNQPQHF. In DNA, the CDR3 is TGTGCCATCATGGGACAGCTCAATCAGCCCCAGCATTTT.

The chain joins TRBV13 to TRBJ2-3, with D perhaps assigned TRBD1 or TRBD2 (6 bases each). This CDR3 is built from 14 residues. Germline assignment: CDR1 PRHDT and CDR2 FYEKMQ (reference sequence). V was trimmed by 5 bases and J by 5 bases, leaving 14 bases between them. The CDR3 loop is CASSTSGAGDTQYF. The CDR3 coding sequence is TGTGCCAGCAGCACATCGGGGGCCGGAGATACGCAGTATTTT.

This clonotype was seen only once. The chain carries TRBV11-1 and TRBJ2-7; D may match TRBD1 or TRBD2 (5 bases each). Trimming left V 1 base short and J 6 bases short, with 7 bases between. This CDR3 has 12 amino acids. Germline V CDR1 and CDR2: SGHAT, FQDESV (reference sequence). DNA of the CDR3: TGTGCCAGCAGCTTAGGAGGGGTCGAGCAGTACTTC. Its protein product is CASSLGGVEQYF.

In this sample, this clonotype turned up many times. This rearrangement joins TRBV2 to TRBJ2-3; 7 positions agree with TRBD2. J gave up 5 bases and V 6 bases, and 2 bases lay outside the gene matches. CDR3 length: 12 residues. Germline V gene lookup returns CDR1 SNHLY and CDR2 FYNNEI. In nucleotides, the CDR3 is TGTGCCAGCAGAGTAGCGGGAGATACGCAGTATTTT. Protein product: CASRVAGDTQYF.

The table lists this clonotype with a few counts. V and J are TRBV6-1 and TRBJ1-5; a weak D match, TRBD1 (5 bases). V was shortened by 6 bases and J by 1 base, with 13 bases between the two germline ends. From germline, CDR1 is MNHNS and CDR2 SASEGT. The CDR3 contains 15 residues. In DNA form, the CDR3 reads TGTGCCAGCAGCCGCGGGGCGTACAGCAATCAGCCCCAGCATTTT. Its protein product is CASSRGAYSNQPQHF.

The gene calls are TRBV20-1 and TRBJ1-1; D may be TRBD1 (5 bases). V lost 0 bases to trimming and J lost 3 bases, with 14 bases between them. The CDR3 is 15 residues long. CDR1 is DFQATT, CDR2 SNEGSKA, per germline (reference sequence). CDR3 bases: TGCAGTGCTAGAGAAGGGACGTGGATGTACACTGAAGCTTTCTTT. Translated, it gives CSAREGTWMYTEAFF.

In its sample, this clonotype was seen a few times. The rearrangement uses TRBV3-1 and TRBJ2-3; weak D call: TRBD2 (6 bases). V was trimmed by 2 bases and J by 1 base, leaving 10 bases between them. This CDR3 is built from 15 residues. Germline values: CDR1 LGHDT, CDR2 YNNKEL (reference sequence). The CDR3 protein is CASSQPGSGTDTQYF. CDR3 nucleotides: TGTGCCAGCAGCCAACCCGGGAGCGGCACAGATACGCAGTATTTT.

The chain employs TRBV7-3 and TRBJ2-2, with TRBD1 as a possible D gene (6 bases). The CDR3 covers 15 residues. In germline, CDR1 is SGHTA, CDR2 FQGTGA. V was clipped by 5 bases and J by 3 bases, with 13 bases between them. The CDR3 protein is CASSQGGRDTGELFF. CDR3 nucleotides: TGTGCCAGCAGCCAAGGGGGTAGGGACACCGGGGAGCTGTTTTTT.

This clonotype was observed many times. This chain links TRBV12-3 or TRBV12-4 with TRBJ2-5, with 7 bases that match TRBD2. The V and J ends lost 11 bases and 4 bases, in that order; junction bases with no gene match: 10. CDR3 length: 13 residues. The CDR3 region has the DNA TGTGCCTCCCAGTGGGGGGGGGGAGAGACCCAGTACTTC. Translated, it gives CASQWGGGETQYF.